The 9 T cell receptor beta chains in this list originate from one sample, sequenced in a study of somatic mutations in cytotoxic T cells in rheumatoid arthritis. Profiled with immunoSEQ multiplex PCR; TCRdb holds only in-frame clones, not every one. The sample shows 15,000 to 20,000 clones, around 80% of them seen only once. The sample comprised CD8+ T cells sorted from blood. These receptors were collected from a woman in her forties or fifties in good health.

The rearrangement joins TRBV7-2 to TRBJ1-2; no clear D gene. V gave up 5 bases and J gave up 8 bases, with 24 bases separating them. The CDR3 loop spans 16 amino acids. Germline V gives CDR1 SGHTA, CDR2 FQGNSA. This CDR3 is CASSPYGRAEGGGYTF. The CDR3 DNA reads as TGTGCCAGCAGCCCCTATGGAAGGGCCGAGGGTGGGGGCTACACCTTC.

This chain uses TRBV7-8 with TRBJ2-2, with 9 bases fitting TRBD1. Unmatched junction bases numbered 16, after V lost 1 base and J lost 13 bases. The CDR3 extends over 17 amino acids. Germline CDR1 and CDR2: SGHVS and FQNEAQ. The CDR3 nucleotides read TGTGCCAGCAGCTTAGAGACCTTCCCGGACAGGGGCGGGAGGCTGTTTTTT. Translation: CASSLETFPDRGGRLFF.

The V and J genes are TRBV27 and TRBJ1-6; tentatively, D is TRBD1 (5 bases). This CDR3 contains 16 residues. The V gene lost 5 bases and the J gene lost 0 bases, with 11 bases spanning the gap. In germline, CDR1 is MNHEY, CDR2 SMNVEV (reference sequence). CDR3 residues: CASSRQTSSYNSPLHF. DNA of the CDR3: TGTGCCAGCAGTCGACAGACGAGCTCCTATAATTCACCCCTCCACTTT.

This clone ranks as large (0.1 to 1%). The V gene is TRBV5-6, the J gene TRBJ2-7, with a possible D match to TRBD2 (7 bases). Per germline, CDR1 SGHDT and CDR2 YYEEEE. The germline V and J ends were trimmed by 0 bases and 5 bases, with 15 bases remaining between them. This CDR3 comprises 15 residues. The CDR3 reads CASSLARGRGDEQYF. The DNA of the CDR3 is TGTGCCAGCAGCTTGGCCCGGGGGAGGGGGGACGAGCAGTACTTC.

This clone is deemed medium-sized. The genes are TRBV9 and TRBJ1-3; 10 nucleotides align to TRBD1. This CDR3 has 16 amino acids. Trimming cost V 3 bases and J 0 bases; bases outside gene matches: 3. The germline V gene has CDR1 SGDLS and CDR2 YYNGEE. The CDR3 loop reads CASSGQGAHSGNTIYF. The CDR3 DNA reads as TGTGCCAGCAGCGGACAGGGGGCCCACTCTGGAAACACCATATATTTT.

The chain is built from TRBV30 and TRBJ1-2; D is undetermined. This CDR3 is built from 11 residues. Trimming pared 3 bases from V and 6 bases from J, leaving 8 bases between. The germline CDR1 and CDR2 sequences are GTSNPN and SVGIG (reference sequence). The CDR3 loop is CAWRGGDGYTF. CDR3 nucleotide sequence: TGTGCCTGGAGGGGAGGTGATGGCTACACCTTC.

The chain links TRBV4-3 to TRBJ2-1; 8 positions match TRBD2. This CDR3 has 17 amino acids. CDR1 LGHNA and CDR2 YSLEER come from the germline V gene. J lost 0 bases, V lost 3 bases, and 7 bases had no gene match. The CDR3 is CASSQDTSGRSYNEQFF. The CDR3 DNA reads as TGCGCCAGCAGCCAGGATACTAGCGGTCGCTCCTACAATGAGCAGTTCTTC.

The V call is TRBV6-1, the J call TRBJ2-7, with a possible D match to TRBD2 (6 bases). V was trimmed by 1 base and J by 3 bases, leaving 10 bases between them. Germline assignment: CDR1 MNHNS and CDR2 SASEGT. CDR3 size: 14 residues. The CDR3, as DNA: TGTGCCAGCAGTGAAGTGGGGGGATACTACGAGCAGTACTTC. Protein: CASSEVGGYYEQYF.

The CDR3 sequence is CASSVTGSSYNEQFF. The CDR3 DNA reads as TGCGCCAGCAGCGTGACAGGGAGCTCCTACAATGAGCAGTTCTTC. This chain links TRBV5-1 with TRBJ2-1, with 7 bases matching TRBD1. Germline V gives CDR1 SGHRS, CDR2 YFSETQ. This CDR3 has 15 residues. V lost 4 bases and J lost 0; bases outside the gene matches: 4. Complete variable domain (other parts from reference TRBV5-1 and TRBJ2-1): KAGVTQTPRYLIKTRGQQVTLSCSPISGHRSVSWYQQTPGQGLQFLFEYFSETQRNKGNFPGRFSGRQFSNSRSEMNVSTLELGDSALYLCASSVTGSSYNEQFFGPGTRLTVL.